A single sample is the source of the 9 T cell receptor beta chains below, sequenced in a study of blood T cell repertoires in COVID-19. Some clones are missing from TCRdb's copy, which holds only in-frame ones; the method was immunoSEQ multiplex PCR. The sample records just over 650,000 clones, about 90% being singletons. Sequencing was done on a sample of peripheral blood. Every receptor here comes from a woman under 30 with acute or convalescent COVID-19.

Only one count was recorded for this clone. The chain combines TRBV20-1 with TRBJ1-2; unclear D gene. Trimming shortened V by 3 bases and J by 5 bases, and 10 bases separated the two germline ends. Germline values: CDR1 DFQATT, CDR2 SNEGSKA (reference sequence). The CDR3 has 12 residues. CDR3 nucleotide sequence: TGCAGTGCTAGTTCGGGAGATTATGGCTACACCTTC. It codes for CSASSGDYGYTF.

V is TRBV5-1 and J is TRBJ1-2; no reliable D call. CDR3 length: 14 residues. CDR1 is SGHRS, CDR2 YFSETQ, per germline. Trimming left V 4 bases short and J 8 bases short, with 18 bases between. In nucleotides, the CDR3 is TGCGCCAGCAGCCACCTGACGCCCTCGGGGGGCTACACCTTC. Encoded protein: CASSHLTPSGGYTF.

The V and J genes are TRBV14 and TRBJ1-2; the D gene is possibly TRBD1 (6 bases). This CDR3 has 14 residues. V was trimmed by 2 bases and J by 7 bases, leaving 14 bases between them. Looked up from germline, CDR1 is SGHDN and CDR2 is FVKESK. CDR3 sequence (DNA): TGTGCCAGCAGCCAACTTACAGGGTTTGGTGGCTACACCTTC. As protein: CASSQLTGFGGYTF. Complete variable domain (other parts from reference TRBV14 and TRBJ1-2): EAGVTQFPSHSVIEKGQTVTLRCDPISGHDNLYWYRRVMGKEIKFLLHFVKESKQDESGMPNNRFLAERTGGTYSTLKVQPAELEDSGVYFCASSQLTGFGGYTFGSGTRLTVV.

This sequence joins TRBV6-5 and TRBJ1-1; D is uncertain. The length of the CDR3 is 12 residues. CDR1 is MNHEY, CDR2 SVGAGI, per germline. Trimming took 6 bases from V and 1 from J, leaving 6 bases between them. The CDR3 loop reads CASRRGNTEAFF. DNA for the CDR3: TGTGCCAGCAGGAGAGGGAACACTGAAGCTTTCTTT.

This sequence joins TRBV4-1 and TRBJ1-1; D unclear. V gave up 2 bases and J gave up 0 bases, with 4 bases separating them. Germline V gene data show CDR1 as MGHRA and CDR2 as YSYEKL. CDR3 size: 13 residues. CDR3 protein: CASSQRVNTEAFF. Here the CDR3 DNA reads TGCGCCAGCAGCCAACGGGTGAACACTGAAGCTTTCTTT.

The chain combines TRBV9 with TRBJ2-3, with a tentative D call TRBD2 (6 bases). Germline V lookup: CDR1 SGDLS, CDR2 YYNGEE. The CDR3 covers 16 residues. Trimming removed 0 bases at V and 0 bases at J, with 11 bases between. The CDR3 here is CASSVGVAVSTDTQYF. The CDR3 DNA reads TGTGCCAGCAGCGTAGGGGTAGCGGTGAGCACAGATACGCAGTATTTT.

The V gene is TRBV12-3 or TRBV12-4, the J gene TRBJ2-7; D might be TRBD1 (6 bases). The V end was cut by 4 bases, the J end by 7 bases, with 11 bases between. The CDR3 extends over 12 amino acids. The CDR3 here is CASSYRVGEQYF. The CDR3 DNA reads as TGTGCCAGCAGTTACAGGGTTGGGGAGCAGTACTTC.

This clone has only a few counts. The chain carries TRBV9 and TRBJ1-2, with TRBD1 identical over 7 bases. V was clipped by 3 bases and J by 2 bases; unmatched bases: 4. In germline, CDR1 is SGDLS, CDR2 YYNGEE. The length of the CDR3 is 14 residues. This CDR3 is CASSAGQANYGYTF. CDR3 nucleotide sequence: TGTGCCAGCAGCGCTGGACAGGCAAACTATGGCTACACCTTC.

This chain uses TRBV30 with TRBJ1-5; D gene ambiguous. From germline, CDR1 is GTSNPN and CDR2 SVGIG (reference sequence). The CDR3 has 16 residues. Deletions cut 6 bases from V and 1 base from J, with 19 bases between. CDR3 bases: TGTGCCTGTCAATCCCCGCCTGGGCAGAGCAATCAGCCCCAGCATTTT. Its protein is CACQSPPGQSNQPQHF.